The 25 T cell receptor beta chains below come from one sample, sequenced in a study of technical replicates of blood from a few donors. Assay used: immunoSEQ multiplex PCR; TCRdb lists only in-frame clones, some missing. The table shows roughly 80,000 clones, with around 94% occurring only once. The sample taken for sequencing was T cells isolated from PBMCs. Source of these receptors: a human donor in good health.

V and J are TRBV19 and TRBJ1-4; D is unclear. V lost 2 bases and J lost 11, with 6 bases in between. CDR3 size: 11 residues. The germline gives CDR1 LNHDA, CDR2 SQIVND (reference sequence). The CDR3 reads CASSITGKLFF. For the CDR3, the DNA is TGTGCCAGTAGTATAACCGGGAAACTGTTTTTT.

The gene calls are TRBV29-1 and TRBJ1-1, with D perhaps matching TRBD1 (5 bases). CDR1 is SQVTM and CDR2 is ANQGSEA in the germline V gene. This CDR3 is built from 15 residues. V was shortened by 5 bases and J by 1 base, with 17 bases between the two germline ends. Here the CDR3 DNA reads TGCAGCGTTTTCCTTGGACATATAGAGAACACTGAAGCTTTCTTT. Translated, it gives CSVFLGHIENTEAFF.

The chain combines TRBV5-6 with TRBJ1-2, with D tentatively TRBD1 (6 bases). CDR1 and CDR2 (germline): SGHDT, YYEEEE. V lost 4 bases and J lost 7, with 17 bases in between. This CDR3 contains 14 residues. CDR3 in amino acids: CASSPVEGVRGYTF. In DNA, the CDR3 is TGTGCCAGCAGCCCGGTAGAGGGGGTTCGTGGCTACACCTTC.

The CDR3 here is CASSFGADAETNEKLFF. As DNA, the CDR3 is TGTGCCAGCAGTTTCGGAGCGGACGCGGAAACTAATGAAAAACTGTTTTTT. This chain links TRBV28 with TRBJ1-4; D call uncertain. The CDR3 is 17 amino acids. Per the germline V gene, CDR1 is MDHEN and CDR2 is SYDVKM. V was cut by 3 bases and J by 1 base, with 15 bases left in between.

The chain recombines TRBV9 with TRBJ2-3, with TRBD2 identical over 8 bases. Germline CDR1 SGDLS, CDR2 YYNGEE. This CDR3 comprises 17 residues. V lost 0 bases and J lost 6; bases outside the gene matches: 12. The CDR3: CASSVAWGGTRADTQYF. In DNA form, the CDR3 reads TGTGCCAGCAGCGTAGCTTGGGGGGGGACTAGGGCGGATACGCAGTATTTT.

The rearrangement links TRBV18 to TRBJ1-5; 9 bases map to TRBD1. J gave up 7 bases and V 2 bases, and 6 bases lay outside the gene matches. Germline assignment: CDR1 KGHSH and CDR2 LQKENI. This CDR3 is built from 15 residues. The CDR3 DNA sequence: TGTGCCAGCTCACCAATCGGACAGGGGTCCCAGCCCCAGCATTTT. Its translation: CASSPIGQGSQPQHF. Using reference TRBV18 and TRBJ1-5 for the parts outside the CDR3, the full variable domain is NAGVMQNPRHLVRRRGQEARLRCSPMKGHSHVYWYRQLPEEGLKFMVYLQKENIIDESGMPKERFSAEFPKEGPSILRIQQVVRGDSAAYFCASSPIGQGSQPQHFGDGTRLSIL.

The chain combines TRBV10-3 with TRBJ2-5, with 9 bases lining up with TRBD2. Germline values: CDR1 ENHRY, CDR2 SYGVKD. The CDR3 consists of 15 residues. V gave up 10 bases and J gave up 5 bases; unmatched junction bases: 14. The CDR3 DNA reads TGTGCCACCCGGCGGGGGGGAGGTGTTGGGGAGACCCAGTACTTC. This gives the protein CATRRGGGVGETQYF.

In DNA, the CDR3 is TGTGCCAGCAGTGTGAGCTTCACTGAAGCTTTCTTT. Translation: CASSVSFTEAFF. The rearrangement links TRBV2 to TRBJ1-1; D is unclear. V lost 4 bases and J lost 4, with 7 bases in between. The CDR3 extends over 12 amino acids. Germline values: CDR1 SNHLY, CDR2 FYNNEI.

V is TRBV6-1 and J is TRBJ2-2; D is perhaps TRBD1 (5 bases). This CDR3 is built from 15 residues. Germline values: CDR1 MNHNS, CDR2 SASEGT. V gave up 7 bases and J gave up 4 bases, with 16 bases separating them. The CDR3 protein is CASIPRVLVTGELFF. CDR3 coding DNA: TGTGCCAGCATCCCCAGGGTTCTGGTCACCGGGGAGCTGTTTTTT.

The chain combines TRBV10-1 with TRBJ2-2, with D uncertain. This CDR3 is 14 amino acids long. CDR1 WNHNN and CDR2 SYGVQD come from the germline V gene (reference sequence). Trimming stripped 4 bases from V and 5 bases from J, with 11 bases between. The CDR3 here is CASSVEALTGELFF. CDR3 nucleotides: TGCGCCAGCAGTGTTGAAGCGTTGACCGGGGAGCTGTTTTTT.

J is TRBJ2-7 and V is TRBV29-1; no reliable D call. Germline-derived CDR1 and CDR2 are SQVTM and ANQGSEA. Trimming stripped 4 bases from V and 3 bases from J, with 10 bases between. The CDR3 totals 12 residues. CDR3 protein: CSVGSVGYEQYF. The CDR3 DNA follows: TGCAGCGTTGGTAGTGTCGGCTACGAGCAGTACTTC.

The V gene is TRBV5-1, the J gene TRBJ1-1, with 7 positions matching TRBD1. V shed 8 bases and J 7 bases; nucleotides not matched to a gene: 5. Germline V gene sequence: CDR1 SGHRS, CDR2 YFSETQ. The CDR3 is made up of 11 amino acids. CDR3: CARGQLYEAFF. The CDR3 bases are TGCGCCAGGGGACAGCTATATGAAGCTTTCTTT. Full variable domain (rest looked up from reference TRBV5-1 and TRBJ1-1): KAGVTQTPRYLIKTRGQQVTLSCSPISGHRSVSWYQQTPGQGLQFLFEYFSETQRNKGNFPGRFSGRQFSNSRSEMNVSTLELGDSALYLCARGQLYEAFFGQGTRLTVV.

The chain uses TRBV10-3 and TRBJ1-1; 8 bases map to TRBD1. Germline loops: CDR1 ENHRY, CDR2 SYGVKD. Unmatched junction bases numbered 7, after V lost 4 bases and J lost 6 bases. The CDR3 has 14 residues. CDR3 bases: TGTGCCATCAGTGCCGGACAGGGAATAGCTGAAGCTTTCTTT. It yields the protein CAISAGQGIAEAFF.

The chain recombines TRBV10-3 with TRBJ1-1; D uncertain. Trimming removed 0 bases at V and 2 bases at J, with 13 bases between. Looked up from germline, CDR1 is ENHRY and CDR2 is SYGVKD. The CDR3 is made up of 16 amino acids. The DNA of the CDR3 is TGTGCCATCAGTGAGTCGGAGACTCGGAGCAACACTGAAGCTTTCTTT. It is translated as CAISESETRSNTEAFF.

The chain employs TRBV30 and TRBJ1-1; D is uncertain. Germline values: CDR1 GTSNPN, CDR2 SVGIG (reference sequence). V lost 8 bases and J 1 base, leaving 11 bases between the germline ends. This CDR3 contains 12 residues. The CDR3 protein is CAGILRNTEAFF. The CDR3 DNA sequence: TGTGCCGGTATACTAAGGAACACTGAAGCTTTCTTT.

The rearrangement uses TRBV10-3 and TRBJ2-7, with 10 bases that match TRBD2. The V segment lost 4 bases and the J segment 2 bases; nucleotides outside the gene matches: 2. The CDR3 runs to 14 residues. Looked up from germline, CDR1 is ENHRY and CDR2 is SYGVKD. For the CDR3, the DNA is TGTGCCATCAGTGGAACTAGCGGGGCCTACGAGCAGTACTTC. This gives the protein CAISGTSGAYEQYF.

This chain links TRBV5-1 with TRBJ2-7; no reliable D call. Germline V gene lookup returns CDR1 SGHRS and CDR2 YFSETQ. The CDR3 has 13 amino acids. V lost 0 bases and J 1 base, leaving 5 bases between the germline ends. The DNA of the CDR3 is TGCGCCAGCAGCTTGGTACAGTCCTACGAGCAGTACTTC. This gives the protein CASSLVQSYEQYF.

This chain joins TRBV6-5 and TRBJ1-4; tentatively, D is TRBD1 (5 bases). Trimming pared 8 bases from V and 6 bases from J, leaving 16 bases between. The CDR3 covers 14 residues. The germline gives CDR1 MNHEY, CDR2 SVGAGI. In nucleotides, the CDR3 is TGTGCCAGCGGTAACAGGTTTTACGATGAAAAACTGTTTTTT. Protein: CASGNRFYDEKLFF.

The genes are TRBV5-4 and TRBJ2-7, with D uncertain. CDR1 and CDR2 (germline): SGHNT, YYREEE (reference sequence). The germline V and J ends were trimmed by 3 bases and 4 bases, with 11 bases remaining between them. The CDR3 runs to 13 residues. This chain's CDR3 is CASSSLSSYEQYF. The CDR3 nucleotides read TGTGCCAGCAGCTCGCTAAGTTCATACGAGCAGTACTTC.

The chain has TRBV20-1 and TRBJ2-7; tentative D call: TRBD1 (5 bases). The length of the CDR3 is 11 residues. Between the trimmed V and J ends, which lost 8 bases and 4 bases, there was a span of 12 bases. The germline CDR1 and CDR2 sequences are DFQATT and SNEGSKA (reference sequence). CDR3: CSNRKGYEQYF. The CDR3 nucleotides read TGCAGTAACAGGAAGGGGTACGAGCAGTACTTC.

The rearrangement joins TRBV15 to TRBJ2-7; unclear D gene. Germline CDR1 reads LNHNV; CDR2 reads YYDKDF (reference sequence). V shed 4 bases and J shed 0 bases, with 13 bases lying between them. The CDR3 extends over 15 amino acids. The DNA for the CDR3 is TGTGCCACCAGCATATCGGGTCCCCCCTCCTACGAGCAGTACTTC. Amino acids: CATSISGPPSYEQYF.

The chain employs TRBV7-3 and TRBJ2-1; maybe TRBD2 (6 bases). CDR1 is SGHTA, CDR2 FQGTGA, per germline. V lost 1 base and J lost 6, with 13 bases in between. The length of the CDR3 is 15 residues. The CDR3 is CASSLKRLEGNEQFF. CDR3 sequence (DNA): TGTGCCAGCAGCTTAAAAAGGTTGGAGGGCAATGAGCAGTTCTTC.

The J gene is TRBJ2-1, the V gene TRBV7-9; 12 bases agree with TRBD2. The CDR3 length is 15 residues. V lost 2 bases to trimming and J lost 7 bases; unmatched junction nucleotides: 3. Germline V gives CDR1 SEHNR, CDR2 FQNEAQ (reference sequence). This CDR3 reads CASSLLAGGLNEQFF. Here the CDR3 DNA reads TGTGCCAGCAGCTTACTAGCGGGAGGGTTGAATGAGCAGTTCTTC.

This chain uses TRBV28 with TRBJ1-2; D possibly corresponds to TRBD1 (6 bases). The length of the CDR3 is 18 residues. CDR1 MDHEN and CDR2 SYDVKM come from the germline V gene. V gave up 4 bases and J gave up 0 bases, with 21 bases separating them. The chain's CDR3 is CASSSLTWDTRANYGYTF. The CDR3 coding sequence is TGTGCCAGCAGTTCCTTAACCTGGGACACCCGAGCTAACTATGGCTACACCTTC.

This sequence joins TRBV27 and TRBJ1-2; TRBD1 matches at 8 bases. The V gene's germline CDR1 is MNHEY and CDR2 SMNVEV (reference sequence). The CDR3 totals 13 residues. J gave up 4 bases and V 4 bases, and 2 bases lay outside the gene matches. The CDR3 bases are TGTGCCAGCAGTTGGGACAGGAGCTATGGCTACACCTTC. Translated: CASSWDRSYGYTF.